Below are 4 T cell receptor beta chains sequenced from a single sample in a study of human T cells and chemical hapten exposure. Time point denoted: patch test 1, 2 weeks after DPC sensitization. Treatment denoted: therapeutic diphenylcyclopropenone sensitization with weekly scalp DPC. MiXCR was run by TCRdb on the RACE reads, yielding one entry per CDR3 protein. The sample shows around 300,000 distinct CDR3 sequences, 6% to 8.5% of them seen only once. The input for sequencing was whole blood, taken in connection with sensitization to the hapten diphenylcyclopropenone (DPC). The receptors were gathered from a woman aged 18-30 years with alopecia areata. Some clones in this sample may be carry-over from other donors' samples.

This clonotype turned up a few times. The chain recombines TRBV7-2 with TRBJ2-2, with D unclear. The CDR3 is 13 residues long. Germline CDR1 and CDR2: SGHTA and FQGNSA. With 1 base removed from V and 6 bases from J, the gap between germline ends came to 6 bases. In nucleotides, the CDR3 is TGTGCCAGCAGCTTAGATACGGCCGGGGAGCTGTTTTTT. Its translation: CASSLDTAGELFF.

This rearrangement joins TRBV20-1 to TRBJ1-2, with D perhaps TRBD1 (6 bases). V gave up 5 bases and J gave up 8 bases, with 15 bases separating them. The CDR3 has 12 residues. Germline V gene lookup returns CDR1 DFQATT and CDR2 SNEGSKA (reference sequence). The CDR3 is CSAEIQGRGYTF. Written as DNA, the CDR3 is TGCAGTGCTGAGATACAGGGAAGAGGCTACACCTTC.

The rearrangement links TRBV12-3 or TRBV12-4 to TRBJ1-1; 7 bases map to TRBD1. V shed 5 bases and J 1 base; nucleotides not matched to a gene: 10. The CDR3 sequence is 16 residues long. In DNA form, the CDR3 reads TGTGCCAGCAGTGTAGGTAGAAGGGGGCCGAACACTGAAGCTTTCTTT. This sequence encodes CASSVGRRGPNTEAFF.

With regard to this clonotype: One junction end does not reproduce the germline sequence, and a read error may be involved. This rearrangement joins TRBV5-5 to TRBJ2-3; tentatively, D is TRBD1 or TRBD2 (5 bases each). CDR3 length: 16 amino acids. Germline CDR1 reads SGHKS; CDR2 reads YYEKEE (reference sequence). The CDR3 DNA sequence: TGTGCCAGCAGCGCTGGGACCCCTTGGGTCACAGGTACGCAGTATTTT. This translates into CASSAGTPWVTGTQYF.